This TCR beta chain emerged from a study of CD8 T cells in ankylosing spondylitis. The CDR3 runs to 16 residues. From germline, CDR1 is SNHLY and CDR2 FYNNEI. V shed 6 bases and J 2 bases; nucleotides not matched to a gene: 10. Details on this clonotype: Its antigen remains unidentified.

General observations from the study: A subset of motif variants has previously been described in the synovial fluid and blood of reactive arthritis. It appeared that ankylosing spondylitis blood was characterized by a TCR beta motif of about 8 highly homologous variants.

Making the TCR beta libraries involved quantitative 5'-RACE with molecular barcodes. TCRdb analysed the 5' RACE reads with MiXCR anew, one entry per CDR3 protein. The sample shows around 180,000 distinct CDR3 sequences, over 10% of them seen only once. The sequence derives from a female donor with ankylosing spondylitis or in good health (not recorded which). The rearrangement links TRBV2 to TRBJ2-1; 7 nucleotides match TRBD2. The sequencing sample was made of blood, either unsorted or a sorted T cell fraction (not recorded which). The CDR3 DNA sequence: TGTGCCAGCAGGCCCCAACCCCTAGCGGCCTACAATGAGCAGTTCTTC. This translates into CASRPQPLAAYNEQFF. Supplemented by reference TRBV2 and TRBJ2-1, the full variable domain reads EPEVTQTPSHQVTQMGQEVILRCVPISNHLYFYWYRQILGQKVEFLVSFYNNEISEKSEIFDDQFSVERPDGSNFTLKIRSTKLEDSAMYFCASRPQPLAAYNEQFFGPGTRLTVL.